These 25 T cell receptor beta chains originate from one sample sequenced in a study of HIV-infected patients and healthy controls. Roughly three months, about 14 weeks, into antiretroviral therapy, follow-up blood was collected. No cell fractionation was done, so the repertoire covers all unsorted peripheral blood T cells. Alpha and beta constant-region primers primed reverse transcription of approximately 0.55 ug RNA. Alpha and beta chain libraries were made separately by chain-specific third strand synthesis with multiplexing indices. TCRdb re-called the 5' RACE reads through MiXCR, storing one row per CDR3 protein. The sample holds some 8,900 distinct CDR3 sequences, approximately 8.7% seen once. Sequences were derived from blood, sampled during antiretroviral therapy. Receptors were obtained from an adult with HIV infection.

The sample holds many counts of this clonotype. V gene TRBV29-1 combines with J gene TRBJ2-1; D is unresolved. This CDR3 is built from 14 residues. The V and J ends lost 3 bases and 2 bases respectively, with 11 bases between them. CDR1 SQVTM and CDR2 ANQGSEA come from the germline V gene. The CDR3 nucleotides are TGCAGCGTTGATGACGGGCCTACCTACAATGAGCAGTTCTTC. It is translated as CSVDDGPTYNEQFF.

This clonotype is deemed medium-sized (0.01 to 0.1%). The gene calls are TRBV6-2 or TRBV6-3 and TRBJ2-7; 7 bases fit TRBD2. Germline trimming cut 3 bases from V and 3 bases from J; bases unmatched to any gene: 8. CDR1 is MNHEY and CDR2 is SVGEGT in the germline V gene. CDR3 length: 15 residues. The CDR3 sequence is CASSYSRASGYEQYF. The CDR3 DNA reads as TGTGCCAGCAGTTATTCGAGGGCTAGCGGCTACGAGCAGTACTTC.

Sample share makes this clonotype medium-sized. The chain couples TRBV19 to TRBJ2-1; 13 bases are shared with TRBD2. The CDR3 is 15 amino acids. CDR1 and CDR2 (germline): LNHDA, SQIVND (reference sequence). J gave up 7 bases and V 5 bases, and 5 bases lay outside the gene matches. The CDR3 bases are TGTGCCAGTAGTCTAGGACTAGCGGGAGTGAATGAGCAGTTCTTC. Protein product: CASSLGLAGVNEQFF.

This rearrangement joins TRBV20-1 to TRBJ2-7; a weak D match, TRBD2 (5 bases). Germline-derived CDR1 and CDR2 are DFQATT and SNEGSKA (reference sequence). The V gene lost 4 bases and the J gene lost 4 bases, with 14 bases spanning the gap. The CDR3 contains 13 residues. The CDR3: CSAKSAEKYEQYF. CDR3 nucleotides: TGCAGTGCTAAATCAGCGGAAAAGTACGAGCAGTACTTC.

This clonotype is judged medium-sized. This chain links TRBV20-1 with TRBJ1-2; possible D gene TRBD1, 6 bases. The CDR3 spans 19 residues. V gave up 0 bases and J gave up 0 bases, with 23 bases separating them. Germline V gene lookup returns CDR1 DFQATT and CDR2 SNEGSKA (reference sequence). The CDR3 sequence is CSARDFNIRTEATNYGYTF. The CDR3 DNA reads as TGCAGTGCTAGAGATTTTAATATCAGGACAGAAGCAACTAACTATGGCTACACCTTC.

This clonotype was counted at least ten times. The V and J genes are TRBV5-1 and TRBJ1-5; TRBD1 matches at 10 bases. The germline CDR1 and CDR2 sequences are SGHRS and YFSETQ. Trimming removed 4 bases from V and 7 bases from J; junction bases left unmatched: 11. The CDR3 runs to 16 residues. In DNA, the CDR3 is TGCGCCAGCAGCCCCGGGACAGGGGCCCTATCCCAGCCCCAGCATTTT. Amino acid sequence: CASSPGTGALSQPQHF.

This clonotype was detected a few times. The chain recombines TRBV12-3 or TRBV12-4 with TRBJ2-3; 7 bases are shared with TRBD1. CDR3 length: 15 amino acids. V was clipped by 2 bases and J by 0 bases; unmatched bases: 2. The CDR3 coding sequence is TGTGCCAGCAGTTTACGGGGACAGAGCACAGATACGCAGTATTTT. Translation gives CASSLRGQSTDTQYF.

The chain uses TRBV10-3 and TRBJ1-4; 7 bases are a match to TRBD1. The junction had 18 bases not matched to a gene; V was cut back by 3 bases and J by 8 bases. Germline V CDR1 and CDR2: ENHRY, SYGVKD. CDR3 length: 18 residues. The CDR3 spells CAISDSPDRGTELEKLFF. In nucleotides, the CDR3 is TGTGCCATCAGTGATTCCCCTGACCGCGGGACAGAACTAGAAAAACTGTTTTTT.

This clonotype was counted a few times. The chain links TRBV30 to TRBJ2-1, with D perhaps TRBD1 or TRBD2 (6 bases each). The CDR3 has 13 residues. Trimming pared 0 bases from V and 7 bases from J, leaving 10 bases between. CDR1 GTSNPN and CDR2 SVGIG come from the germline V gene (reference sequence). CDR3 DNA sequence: TGTGCCTGGAGTGTACAAGGGGGGAATGAGCAGTTCTTC. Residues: CAWSVQGGNEQFF.

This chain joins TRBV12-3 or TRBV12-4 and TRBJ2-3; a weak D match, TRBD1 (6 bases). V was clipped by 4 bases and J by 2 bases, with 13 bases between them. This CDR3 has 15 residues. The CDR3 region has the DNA TGTGCCAGCAGTTCCGACCGGGACAACACAGATACGCAGTATTTT. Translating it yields CASSSDRDNTDTQYF.

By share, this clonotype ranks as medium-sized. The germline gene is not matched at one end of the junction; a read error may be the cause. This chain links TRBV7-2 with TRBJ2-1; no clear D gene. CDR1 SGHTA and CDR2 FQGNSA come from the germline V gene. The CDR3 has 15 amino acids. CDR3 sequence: CASTLGLPTYNEQFF. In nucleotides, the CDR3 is TGTGCCAGCACCTTAGGTCTACCTACCTACAATGAGCAGTTCTTC.

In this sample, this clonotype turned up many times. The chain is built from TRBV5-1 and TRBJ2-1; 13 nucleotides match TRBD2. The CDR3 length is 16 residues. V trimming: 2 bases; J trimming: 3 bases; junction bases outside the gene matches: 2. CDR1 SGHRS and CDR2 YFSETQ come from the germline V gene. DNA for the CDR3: TGCGCCAGCAGCTTCCGACTAGCGGGGGGCTACAATGAGCAGTTCTTC. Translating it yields CASSFRLAGGYNEQFF.

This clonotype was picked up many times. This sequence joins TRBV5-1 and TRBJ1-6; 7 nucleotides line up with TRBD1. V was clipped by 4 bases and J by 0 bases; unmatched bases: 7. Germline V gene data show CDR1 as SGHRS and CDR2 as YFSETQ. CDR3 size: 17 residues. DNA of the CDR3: TGCGCCAGCAGCGGGGACAGCCCAAGCTCCTATAATTCACCCCTCCACTTT. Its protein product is CASSGDSPSSYNSPLHF.

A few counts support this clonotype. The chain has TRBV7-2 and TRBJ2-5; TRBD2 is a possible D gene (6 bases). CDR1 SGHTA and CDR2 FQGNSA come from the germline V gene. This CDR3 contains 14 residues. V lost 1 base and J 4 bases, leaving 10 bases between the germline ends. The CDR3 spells CASSLVGSGETQYF. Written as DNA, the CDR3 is TGTGCCAGCAGCTTAGTGGGTAGCGGAGAGACCCAGTACTTC.

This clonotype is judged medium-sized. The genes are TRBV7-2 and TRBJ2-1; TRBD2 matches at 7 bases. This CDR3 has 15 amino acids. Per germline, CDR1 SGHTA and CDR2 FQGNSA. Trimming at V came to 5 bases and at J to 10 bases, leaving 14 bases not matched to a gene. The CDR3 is CASSHAGGRYEEQFF. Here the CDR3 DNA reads TGTGCCAGCAGCCACGCCGGGGGGAGGTACGAAGAGCAGTTCTTC. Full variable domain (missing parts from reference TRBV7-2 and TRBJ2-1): GAGVSQSPSNKVTEKGKDVELRCDPISGHTALYWYRQSLGQGLEFLIYFQGNSAPDKSGLPSDRFSAERTGGSVSTLTIQRTQQEDSAVYLCASSHAGGRYEEQFFGPGTRLTVL.

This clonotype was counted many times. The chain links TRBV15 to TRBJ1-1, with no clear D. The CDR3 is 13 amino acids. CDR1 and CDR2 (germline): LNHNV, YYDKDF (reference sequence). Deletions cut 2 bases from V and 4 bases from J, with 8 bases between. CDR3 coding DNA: TGTGCCACCAGCAGACCCCTCAGCACTGAAGCTTTCTTT. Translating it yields CATSRPLSTEAFF.

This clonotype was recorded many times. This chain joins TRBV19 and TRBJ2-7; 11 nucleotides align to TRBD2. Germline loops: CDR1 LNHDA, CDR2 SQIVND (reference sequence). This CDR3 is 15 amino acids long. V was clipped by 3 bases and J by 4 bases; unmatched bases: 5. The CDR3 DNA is TGTGCCAGTAGTATCATACTAGCGGGGGATTACGAGCAGTACTTC. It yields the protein CASSIILAGDYEQYF.

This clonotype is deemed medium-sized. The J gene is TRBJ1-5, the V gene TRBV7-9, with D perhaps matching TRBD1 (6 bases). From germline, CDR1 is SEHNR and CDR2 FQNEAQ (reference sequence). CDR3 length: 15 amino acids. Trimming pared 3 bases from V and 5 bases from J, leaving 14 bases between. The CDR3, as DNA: TGTGCCAGCAGCTTCGCTGACAGGAACGATCAGCCCCAGCATTTT. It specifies CASSFADRNDQPQHF.

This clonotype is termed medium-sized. CDR3 protein: CSVSQGDRDTQYF. Here the CDR3 DNA reads TGCAGCGTATCGCAGGGGGACAGAGATACGCAGTATTTT. The chain combines TRBV29-1 with TRBJ2-3, with 7 bases fitting TRBD1. The V gene end was trimmed by 6 bases and the J gene end by 5 bases; junction bases not matched to a gene: 8. CDR1 and CDR2 (germline): SQVTM, ANQGSEA. CDR3 size: 13 residues.

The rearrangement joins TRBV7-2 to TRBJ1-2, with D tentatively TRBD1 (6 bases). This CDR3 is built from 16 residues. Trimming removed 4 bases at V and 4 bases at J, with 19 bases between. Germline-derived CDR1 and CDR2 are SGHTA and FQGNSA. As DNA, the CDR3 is TGTGCCAGCAGCTCAGGGGTGGGGGGTCGGAGCTATGGCTACACCTTC. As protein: CASSSGVGGRSYGYTF.

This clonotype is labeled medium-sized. CDR3 sequence: CASTGPSEGAGELFF. The DNA of the CDR3 is TGTGCCAGCACCGGACCCTCCGAGGGGGCCGGGGAGCTGTTTTTT. This chain links TRBV5-4 with TRBJ2-2; D is perhaps TRBD1 (6 bases). Germline assignment: CDR1 SGHNT and CDR2 YYREEE (reference sequence). With 6 bases removed from V and 6 bases from J, the gap between germline ends came to 18 bases. The CDR3 length is 15 residues.

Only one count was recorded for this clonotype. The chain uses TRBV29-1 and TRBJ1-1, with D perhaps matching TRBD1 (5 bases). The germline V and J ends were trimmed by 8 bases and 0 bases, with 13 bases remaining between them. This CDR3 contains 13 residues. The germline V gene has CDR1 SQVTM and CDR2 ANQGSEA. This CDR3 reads CSSRGGLNTEAFF. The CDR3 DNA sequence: TGCAGCTCCCGGGGGGGGTTGAACACTGAAGCTTTCTTT.

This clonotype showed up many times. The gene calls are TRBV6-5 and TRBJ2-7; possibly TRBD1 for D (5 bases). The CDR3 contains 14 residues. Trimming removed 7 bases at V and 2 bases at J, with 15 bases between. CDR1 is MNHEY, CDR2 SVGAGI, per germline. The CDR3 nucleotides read TGTGCCAGCAAAAGGTCAGGGAAAGCCTACGAGCAGTACTTC. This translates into CASKRSGKAYEQYF.

This CDR3 reads CSARISGQGFAQFF. The CDR3 DNA sequence: TGCAGTGCTAGAATATCGGGACAGGGTTTCGCGCAGTTCTTC. This chain links TRBV20-1 with TRBJ2-1, with TRBD1 matching 9 bases. Germline V gene data show CDR1 as DFQATT and CDR2 as SNEGSKA (reference sequence). This CDR3 is built from 14 residues. The V gene end was trimmed by 2 bases and the J gene end by 12 bases; junction bases not matched to a gene: 11.

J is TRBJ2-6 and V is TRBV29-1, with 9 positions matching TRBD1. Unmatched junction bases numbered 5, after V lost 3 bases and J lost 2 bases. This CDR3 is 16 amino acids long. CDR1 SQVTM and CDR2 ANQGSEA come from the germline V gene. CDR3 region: CSVEGTGLPGANVLTF. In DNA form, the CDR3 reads TGCAGCGTTGAGGGGACAGGGCTTCCTGGGGCCAACGTCCTGACTTTC.